This T cell receptor beta chain was found in a study of T cell responses to AZD1222 COVID-19 vaccine. With 9 bases clipped from V and 8 bases from J, the junction kept 17 bases outside the gene matches. The CDR3 has 16 residues. Germline lookup yields CDR1 SEHNR and CDR2 FQNEAQ (reference sequence). TCRdb keeps only in-frame clones here, not all; method: immunoSEQ multiplex PCR. This table has 160,000 or so clones, 75% to 90% appearing once. For this clone: The antigen remains unidentified.

Study observations and caveats: Among the donors, most were white British and more were female, and clonal diversity was possibly underestimated. Repertoires were obtained only post-peak T cell response.

The clonotype comes from an adult who received the MenACWY meningococcal vaccine as a control. Material: peripheral blood, obtained 28 days after the second dose of the MenACWY control vaccine. The chain is built from TRBV7-9 and TRBJ2-3; 10 bases match TRBD2. The CDR3 DNA is TGTGCCAGTAGAGGGGCGACTAGCGGGTCGGAGCTTACGCAGTATTTT. This translates into CASRGATSGSELTQYF.